These 10 T cell receptor beta chains originate from one sample sequenced in a study of T cells expressing NK-cell markers. TCRdb re-called the 5' RACE reads; every CDR3 protein appears as one record, without DNA. The sample holds about 260,000 distinct CDR3 sequences. The sample was blood T cells: a sorted CD56 or NKG2C T cell subset, CD4+ or CD8+ T cells, or bulk PBMC T cells (not recorded which). The receptors derive from a woman aged 18 to 75 in good health.

This rearrangement joins TRBV5-1 to TRBJ2-5; no DNA is available, so the TRBD2 call from TCRdb remains unchecked. This CDR3 has 16 amino acids. Germline V lookup: CDR1 SGHRS, CDR2 YFSETQ. The CDR3 reads CASSLSPITTRETQYF. Using reference TRBV5-1 and TRBJ2-5 for the parts outside the CDR3, the full variable domain is KAGVTQTPRYLIKTRGQQVTLSCSPISGHRSVSWYQQTPGQGLQFLFEYFSETQRNKGNFPGRFSGRQFSNSRSEMNVSTLELGDSALYLCASSLSPITTRETQYFGPGTRLLVL.

The gene calls are TRBV20-1 and TRBJ2-3; TCRdb outputs TRBD1, but without DNA this stays unchecked. Germline V gene data show CDR1 as DFQATT and CDR2 as SNEGSKA (reference sequence). The CDR3 is 16 amino acids. The CDR3 sequence: CSARAGTGGSTDTQYF.

Here the CDR3 reads CASSSGLHNSPLHF. This chain links TRBV12-3 or TRBV12-4 with TRBJ1-6; TCRdb outputs TRBD1, but without DNA this stays unchecked. The CDR3 is made up of 14 amino acids.

The V call is TRBV29-1, the J call TRBJ2-2; no DNA is available, so the TRBD1 call from TCRdb remains unchecked. Germline V gene lookup returns CDR1 SQVTM and CDR2 ANQGSEA. The CDR3 is made up of 14 amino acids. CDR3: CSIRQGMTTGELFF.

Here the CDR3 reads CASSPSTSGRVGEQYF. J is TRBJ2-7 and V is TRBV27; lacking DNA, the TRBD2 call made by TCRdb goes unchecked. In germline, CDR1 is MNHEY, CDR2 SMNVEV (reference sequence). The CDR3 sequence is 16 residues long.

The gene calls are TRBV7-2 and TRBJ1-3. The CDR3 has 17 amino acids. Germline values: CDR1 SGHTA, CDR2 FQGNSA. CDR3 in amino acids: CASSLQFFGSSGNTIYF.

This chain links TRBV29-1 with TRBJ2-1; checking the TCRdb D call of TRBD2 is not possible without DNA. CDR3 size: 15 residues. Per germline, CDR1 SQVTM and CDR2 ANQGSEA. CDR3 protein: CSVVKTSGRDNEQFF.

J is TRBJ2-3 and V is TRBV5-1. The CDR3 consists of 13 residues. Germline CDR1 reads SGHRS; CDR2 reads YFSETQ. The CDR3 spells CASSLSDTDTQYF.

The chain carries TRBV5-5 and TRBJ2-1. The CDR3 consists of 13 residues. Germline V gene lookup returns CDR1 SGHKS and CDR2 YYEKEE (reference sequence). The CDR3 protein is CASSQTPYNEQFF.

The chain has TRBV28 and TRBJ1-1; the TCRdb D gene call, TRBD1, has no DNA to confirm it. Germline CDR1 and CDR2: MDHEN and SYDVKM. The CDR3 covers 14 residues. CDR3 in amino acids: CASWGWGAQTEAFF.